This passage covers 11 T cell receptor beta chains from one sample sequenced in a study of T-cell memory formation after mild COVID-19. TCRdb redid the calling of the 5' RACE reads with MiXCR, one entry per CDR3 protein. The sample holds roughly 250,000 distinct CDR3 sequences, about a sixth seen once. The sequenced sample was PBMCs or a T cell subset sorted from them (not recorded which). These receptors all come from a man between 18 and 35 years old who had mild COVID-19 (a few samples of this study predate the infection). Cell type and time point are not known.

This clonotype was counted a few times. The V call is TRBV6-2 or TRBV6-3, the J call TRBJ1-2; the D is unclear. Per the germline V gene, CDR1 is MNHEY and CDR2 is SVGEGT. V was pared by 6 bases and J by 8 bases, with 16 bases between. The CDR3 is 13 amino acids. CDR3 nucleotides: TGTGCCAGCAGCTCCAGCGGACTCGGGGGCTACACCTTC. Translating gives CASSSSGLGGYTF.

CDR3 coding DNA: TGTGCCAGCAGCGTGGACACGGAGGACATTCAGTACTTC. As protein: CASSVDTEDIQYF. This rearrangement joins TRBV5-4 to TRBJ2-4; D tentatively reads TRBD1 or TRBD2 (5 bases each). Germline-derived CDR1 and CDR2 are SGHNT and YYREEE (reference sequence). CDR3 size: 13 residues. V shed 4 bases and J shed 8 bases, with 13 bases lying between them.

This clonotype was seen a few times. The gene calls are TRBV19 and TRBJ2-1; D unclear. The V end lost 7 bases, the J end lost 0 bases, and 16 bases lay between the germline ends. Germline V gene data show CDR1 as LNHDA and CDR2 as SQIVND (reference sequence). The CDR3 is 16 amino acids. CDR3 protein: CASTDRPGSSYNEQFF. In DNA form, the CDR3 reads TGTGCCAGTACAGACCGACCGGGCAGCTCCTACAATGAGCAGTTCTTC.

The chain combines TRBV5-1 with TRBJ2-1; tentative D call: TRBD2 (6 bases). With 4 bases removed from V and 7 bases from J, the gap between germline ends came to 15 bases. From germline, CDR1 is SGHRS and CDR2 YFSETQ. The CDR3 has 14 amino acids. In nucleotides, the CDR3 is TGCGCCAGCAGCCTTTTGTCTGGGGGGAATGAGCAGTTCTTC. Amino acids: CASSLLSGGNEQFF.

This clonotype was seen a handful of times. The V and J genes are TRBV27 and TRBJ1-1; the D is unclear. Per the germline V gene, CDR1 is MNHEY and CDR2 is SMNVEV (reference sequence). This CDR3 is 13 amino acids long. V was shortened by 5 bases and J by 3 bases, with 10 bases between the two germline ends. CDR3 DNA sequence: TGTGCCAGCAGTCCCTATGTGGACACTGAAGCTTTCTTT. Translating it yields CASSPYVDTEAFF.

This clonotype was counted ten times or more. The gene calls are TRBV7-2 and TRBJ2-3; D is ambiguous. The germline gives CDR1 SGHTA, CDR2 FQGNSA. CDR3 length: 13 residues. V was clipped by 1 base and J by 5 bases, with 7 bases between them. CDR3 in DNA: TGTGCCAGCAGCTTAGAACGCATAGATACGCAGTATTTT. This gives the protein CASSLERIDTQYF.

The CDR3 DNA is TGTGCCAGCAGGGAGGGGGTTGACAATCAGCCCCAGCATTTT. It specifies CASREGVDNQPQHF. The gene calls are TRBV12-3 or TRBV12-4 and TRBJ1-5, with D perhaps matching TRBD1 (6 bases). The CDR3 loop spans 14 amino acids. V lost 6 bases and J lost 3, with 12 bases in between.

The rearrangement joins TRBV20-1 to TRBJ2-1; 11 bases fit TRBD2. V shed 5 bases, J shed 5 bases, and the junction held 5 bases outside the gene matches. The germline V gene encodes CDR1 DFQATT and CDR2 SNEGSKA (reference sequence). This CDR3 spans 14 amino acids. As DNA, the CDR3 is TGCAGTGCTGATAGCGGGGGGGCCCACAATGAGCAGTTCTTC. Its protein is CSADSGGAHNEQFF.

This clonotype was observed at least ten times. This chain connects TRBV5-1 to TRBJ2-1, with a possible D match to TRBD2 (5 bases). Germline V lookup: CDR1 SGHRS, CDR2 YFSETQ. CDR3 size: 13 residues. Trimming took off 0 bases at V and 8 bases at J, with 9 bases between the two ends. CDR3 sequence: CASSLVPRDEQFF. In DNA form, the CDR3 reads TGCGCCAGCAGCTTGGTGCCGAGGGATGAGCAGTTCTTC.

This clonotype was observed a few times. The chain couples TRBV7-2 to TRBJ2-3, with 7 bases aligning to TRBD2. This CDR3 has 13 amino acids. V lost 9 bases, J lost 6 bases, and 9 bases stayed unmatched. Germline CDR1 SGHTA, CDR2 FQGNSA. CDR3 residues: CASFVGGVDTQYF. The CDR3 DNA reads TGTGCCAGTTTCGTGGGGGGGGTGGATACGCAGTATTTT.

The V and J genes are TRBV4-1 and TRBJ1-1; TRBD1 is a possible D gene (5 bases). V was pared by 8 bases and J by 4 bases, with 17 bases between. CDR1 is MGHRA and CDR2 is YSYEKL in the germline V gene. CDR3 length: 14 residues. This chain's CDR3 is CASQRGRGSTEAFF. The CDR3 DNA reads TGCGCCAGCCAGCGTGGGAGGGGAAGCACTGAAGCTTTCTTT.